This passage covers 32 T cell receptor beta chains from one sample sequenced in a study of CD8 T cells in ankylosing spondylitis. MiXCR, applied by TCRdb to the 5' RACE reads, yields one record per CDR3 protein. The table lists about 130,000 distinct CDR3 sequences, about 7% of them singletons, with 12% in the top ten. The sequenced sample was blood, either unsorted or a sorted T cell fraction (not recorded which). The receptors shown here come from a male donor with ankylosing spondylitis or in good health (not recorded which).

As DNA, the CDR3 is TGCAGTGCTTTCCACGGACAGGGAAGAGGTGAAAAACTGTTTTTT. Translation: CSAFHGQGRGEKLFF. This rearrangement joins TRBV20-1 to TRBJ1-4; 8 nucleotides align to TRBD1. CDR3 length equals 15 residues. The germline V gene has CDR1 DFQATT and CDR2 SNEGSKA (reference sequence). The ends lost 5 bases at V and 7 bases at J; junction bases unmatched: 12.

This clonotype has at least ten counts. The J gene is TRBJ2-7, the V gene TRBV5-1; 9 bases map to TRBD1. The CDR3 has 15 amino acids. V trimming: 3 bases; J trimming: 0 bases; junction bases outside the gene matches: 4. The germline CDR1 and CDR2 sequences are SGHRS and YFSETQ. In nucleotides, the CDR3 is TGCGCCAGCAGCTCGTGGACAGGGGCCTCCTACGAGCAGTACTTC. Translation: CASSSWTGASYEQYF.

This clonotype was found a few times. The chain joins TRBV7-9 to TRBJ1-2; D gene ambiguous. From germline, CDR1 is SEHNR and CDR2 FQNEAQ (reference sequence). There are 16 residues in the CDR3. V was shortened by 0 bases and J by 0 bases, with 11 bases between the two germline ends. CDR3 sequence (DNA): TGTGCCAGCAGCTTAGCGCGCTCAGTAGCTAACTATGGCTACACCTTC. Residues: CASSLARSVANYGYTF.

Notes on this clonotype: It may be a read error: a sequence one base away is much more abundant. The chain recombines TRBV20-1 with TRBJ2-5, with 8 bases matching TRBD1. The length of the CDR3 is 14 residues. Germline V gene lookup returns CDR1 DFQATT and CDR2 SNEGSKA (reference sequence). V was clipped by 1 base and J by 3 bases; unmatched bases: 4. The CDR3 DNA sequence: TGCAGTGCTAGAGGGACAGGGACCAAAGAGACCCAGTACTTC. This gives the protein CSARGTGTKETQYF.

CDR3 in amino acids: CASSSEAGRHNEQFF. The CDR3 DNA reads as TGCGCCAGCAGCTCCGAAGCGGGGAGGCACAATGAGCAGTTCTTC. The chain links TRBV5-1 to TRBJ2-1, with TRBD2 identical over 7 bases. The CDR3 length is 15 residues. Per germline, CDR1 SGHRS and CDR2 YFSETQ. J lost 5 bases, V lost 3 bases, and 8 bases had no gene match.

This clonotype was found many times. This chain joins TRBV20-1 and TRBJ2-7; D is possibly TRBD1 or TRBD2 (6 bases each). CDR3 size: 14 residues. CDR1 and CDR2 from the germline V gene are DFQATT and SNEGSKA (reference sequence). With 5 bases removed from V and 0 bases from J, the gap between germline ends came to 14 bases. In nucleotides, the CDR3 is TGCAGTGCTCACGCCGGGGGCCTCTCCTACGAGCAGTACTTC. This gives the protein CSAHAGGLSYEQYF.

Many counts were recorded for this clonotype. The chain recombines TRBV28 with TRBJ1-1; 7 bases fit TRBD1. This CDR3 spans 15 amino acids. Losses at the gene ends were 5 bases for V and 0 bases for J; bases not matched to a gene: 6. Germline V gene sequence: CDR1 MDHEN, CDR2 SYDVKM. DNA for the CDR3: TGTGCCAGCAGTGACCCGAGGGGGCTGAACACTGAAGCTTTCTTT. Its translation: CASSDPRGLNTEAFF.

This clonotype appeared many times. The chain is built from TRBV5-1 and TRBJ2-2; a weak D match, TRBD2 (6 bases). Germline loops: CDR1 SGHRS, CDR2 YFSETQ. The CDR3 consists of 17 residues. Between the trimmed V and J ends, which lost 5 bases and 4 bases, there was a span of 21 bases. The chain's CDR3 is CASRDPGRTMGTGELFF. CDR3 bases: TGCGCCAGCAGGGATCCGGGACGGACTATGGGCACCGGGGAGCTGTTTTTT.

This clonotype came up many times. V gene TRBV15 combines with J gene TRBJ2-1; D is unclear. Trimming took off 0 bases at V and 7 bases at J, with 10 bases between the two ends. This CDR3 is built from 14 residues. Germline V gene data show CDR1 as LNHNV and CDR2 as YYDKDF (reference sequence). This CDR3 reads CATSRDAAANEQFF. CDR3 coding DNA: TGTGCCACCAGCAGAGACGCCGCGGCGAATGAGCAGTTCTTC.

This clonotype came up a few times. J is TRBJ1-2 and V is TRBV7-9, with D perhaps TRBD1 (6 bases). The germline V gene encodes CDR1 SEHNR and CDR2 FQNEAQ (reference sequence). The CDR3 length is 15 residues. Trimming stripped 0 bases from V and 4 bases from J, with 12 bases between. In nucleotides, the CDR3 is TGTGCCAGCAGCTTAGCGTCCGGGGGCGCCTATGGCTACACCTTC. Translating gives CASSLASGGAYGYTF.

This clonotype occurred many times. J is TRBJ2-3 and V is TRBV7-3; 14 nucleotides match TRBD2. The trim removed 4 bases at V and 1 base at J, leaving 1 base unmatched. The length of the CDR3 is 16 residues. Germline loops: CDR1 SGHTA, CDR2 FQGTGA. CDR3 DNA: TGTGCCAGCAGCTCGGGACTAGCGGGGGGCACAGATACGCAGTATTTT. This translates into CASSSGLAGGTDTQYF.

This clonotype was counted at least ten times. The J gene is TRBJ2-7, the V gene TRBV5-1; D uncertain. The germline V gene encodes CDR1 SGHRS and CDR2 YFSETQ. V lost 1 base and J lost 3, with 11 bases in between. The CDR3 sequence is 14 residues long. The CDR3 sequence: CASSLSLWVYEQYF. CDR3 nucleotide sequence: TGCGCCAGCAGCTTGAGTCTATGGGTCTACGAGCAGTACTTC.

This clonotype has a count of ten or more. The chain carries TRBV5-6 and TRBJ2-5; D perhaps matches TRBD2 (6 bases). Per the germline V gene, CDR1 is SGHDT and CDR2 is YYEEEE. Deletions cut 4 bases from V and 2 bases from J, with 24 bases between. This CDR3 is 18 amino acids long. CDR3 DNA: TGTGCCAGCAGCCCGGGTTTAGCGGTCACCCGAGTACAAGAGACCCAGTACTTC. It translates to CASSPGLAVTRVQETQYF.

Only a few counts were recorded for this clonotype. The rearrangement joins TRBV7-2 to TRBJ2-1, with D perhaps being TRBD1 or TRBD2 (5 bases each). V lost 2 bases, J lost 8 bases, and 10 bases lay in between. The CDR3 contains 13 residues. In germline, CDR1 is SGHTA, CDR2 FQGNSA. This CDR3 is CASSLTRDDEQFF. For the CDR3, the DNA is TGTGCCAGCAGCTTAACCCGGGACGATGAGCAGTTCTTC.

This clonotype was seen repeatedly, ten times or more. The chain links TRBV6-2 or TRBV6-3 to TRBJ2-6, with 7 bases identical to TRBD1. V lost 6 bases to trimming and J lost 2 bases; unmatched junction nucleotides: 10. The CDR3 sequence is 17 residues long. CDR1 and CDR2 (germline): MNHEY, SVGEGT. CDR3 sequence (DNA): TGTGCCAGCAGCTTCACAGGGGAAAGCCCTGGGGCCAACGTCCTGACTTTC. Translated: CASSFTGESPGANVLTF.

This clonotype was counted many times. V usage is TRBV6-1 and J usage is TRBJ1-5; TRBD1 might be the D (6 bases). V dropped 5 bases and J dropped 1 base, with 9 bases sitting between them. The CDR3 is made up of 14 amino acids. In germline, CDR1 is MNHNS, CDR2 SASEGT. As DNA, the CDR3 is TGTGCCAGCAGTATTCAGGGGAGCAATCAGCCCCAGCATTTT. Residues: CASSIQGSNQPQHF.

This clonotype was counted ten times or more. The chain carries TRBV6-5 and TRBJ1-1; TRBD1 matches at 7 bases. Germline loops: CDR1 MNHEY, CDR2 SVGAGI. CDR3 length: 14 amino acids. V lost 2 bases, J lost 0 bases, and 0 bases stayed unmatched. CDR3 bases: TGTGCCAGCAGTTACGGGACAGTGAACACTGAAGCTTTCTTT. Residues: CASSYGTVNTEAFF.

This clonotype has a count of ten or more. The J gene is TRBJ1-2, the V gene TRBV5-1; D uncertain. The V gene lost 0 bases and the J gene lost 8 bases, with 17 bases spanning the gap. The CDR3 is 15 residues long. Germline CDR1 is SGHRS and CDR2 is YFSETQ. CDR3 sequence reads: CASSLASHNYIGYTF. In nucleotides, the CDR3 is TGCGCCAGCAGCTTGGCCTCGCACAATTACATCGGCTACACCTTC.

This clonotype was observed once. The CDR3: CASSYSRQTNYGYTF. CDR3 coding DNA: TGTGCCAGCAGTTACTCGAGGCAGACTAACTATGGCTACACCTTC. The chain has TRBV6-5 and TRBJ1-2, with D hard to call. V was shortened by 0 bases and J by 0 bases, with 8 bases between the two germline ends. The CDR3 is made up of 15 amino acids. Germline CDR1 is MNHEY and CDR2 is SVGAGI.

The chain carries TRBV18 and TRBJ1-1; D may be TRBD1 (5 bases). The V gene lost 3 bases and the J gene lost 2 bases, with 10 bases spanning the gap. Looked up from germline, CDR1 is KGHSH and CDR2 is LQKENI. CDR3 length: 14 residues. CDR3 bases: TGTGCCAGCTCACCCACGGGGGACAACACTGAAGCTTTCTTT. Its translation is CASSPTGDNTEAFF.

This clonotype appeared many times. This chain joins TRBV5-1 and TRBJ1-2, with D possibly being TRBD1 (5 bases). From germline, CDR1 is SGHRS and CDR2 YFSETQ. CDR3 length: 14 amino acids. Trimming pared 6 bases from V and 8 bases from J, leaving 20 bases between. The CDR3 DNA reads TGCGCCAGCACCCGGGAGACAGAGACTTCGGGCTACACCTTC. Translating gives CASTRETETSGYTF.

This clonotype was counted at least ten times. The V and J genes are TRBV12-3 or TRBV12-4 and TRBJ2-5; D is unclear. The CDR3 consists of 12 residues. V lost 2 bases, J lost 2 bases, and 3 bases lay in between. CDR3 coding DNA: TGTGCCAGCAGTTTATGGCAAGAGACCCAGTACTTC. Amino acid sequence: CASSLWQETQYF.

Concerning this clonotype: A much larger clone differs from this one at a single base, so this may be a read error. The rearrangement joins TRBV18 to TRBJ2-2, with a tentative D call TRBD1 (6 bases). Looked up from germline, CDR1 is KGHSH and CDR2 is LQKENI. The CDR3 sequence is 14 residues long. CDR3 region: CASSPGQSFGELLF. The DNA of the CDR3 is TGTGCCAGCTCACCAGGACAGTCCTTCGGGGAGCTGCTTTTT.

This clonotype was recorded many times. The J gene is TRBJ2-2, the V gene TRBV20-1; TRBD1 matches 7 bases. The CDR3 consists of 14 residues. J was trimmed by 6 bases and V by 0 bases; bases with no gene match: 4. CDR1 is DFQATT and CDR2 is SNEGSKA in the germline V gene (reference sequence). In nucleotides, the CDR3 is TGCAGTGCTAGAGAACTCAGGGGGTCCGGGGAGCTGTTTTTT. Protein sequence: CSARELRGSGELFF.

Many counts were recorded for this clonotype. The CDR3 here is CASSIAGTNTGELFF. The DNA of the CDR3 is TGCGCCAGCAGCATAGCGGGGACGAACACCGGGGAGCTGTTTTTT. The rearrangement uses TRBV5-1 and TRBJ2-2, with TRBD2 matching 8 bases. The CDR3 length is 15 residues. Germline CDR1 reads SGHRS; CDR2 reads YFSETQ. J lost 0 bases, V lost 4 bases, and 2 bases had no gene match.

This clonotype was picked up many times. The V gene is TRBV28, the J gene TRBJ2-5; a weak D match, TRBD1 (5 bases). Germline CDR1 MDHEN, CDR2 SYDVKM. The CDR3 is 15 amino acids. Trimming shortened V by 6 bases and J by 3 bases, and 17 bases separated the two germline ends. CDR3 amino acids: CASSLRWGREETQYF. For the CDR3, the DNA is TGTGCCAGCAGCCTTAGGTGGGGCAGGGAAGAGACCCAGTACTTC.

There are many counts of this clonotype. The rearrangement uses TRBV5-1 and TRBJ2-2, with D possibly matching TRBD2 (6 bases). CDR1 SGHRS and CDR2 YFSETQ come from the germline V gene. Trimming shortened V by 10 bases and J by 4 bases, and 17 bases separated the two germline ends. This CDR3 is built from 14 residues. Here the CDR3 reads CASSVGGFTGELFF. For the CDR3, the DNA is TGCGCCTCCTCGGTCGGGGGATTCACCGGGGAGCTGTTTTTT. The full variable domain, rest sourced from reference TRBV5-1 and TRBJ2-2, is KAGVTQTPRYLIKTRGQQVTLSCSPISGHRSVSWYQQTPGQGLQFLFEYFSETQRNKGNFPGRFSGRQFSNSRSEMNVSTLELGDSALYLCASSVGGFTGELFFGEGSRLTVL.

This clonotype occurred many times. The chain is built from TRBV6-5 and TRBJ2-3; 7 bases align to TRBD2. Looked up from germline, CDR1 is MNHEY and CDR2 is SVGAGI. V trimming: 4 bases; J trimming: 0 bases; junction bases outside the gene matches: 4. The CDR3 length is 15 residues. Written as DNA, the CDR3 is TGTGCCAGCAGTTCTAGCGGCTCTAGCACAGATACGCAGTATTTT. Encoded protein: CASSSSGSSTDTQYF.

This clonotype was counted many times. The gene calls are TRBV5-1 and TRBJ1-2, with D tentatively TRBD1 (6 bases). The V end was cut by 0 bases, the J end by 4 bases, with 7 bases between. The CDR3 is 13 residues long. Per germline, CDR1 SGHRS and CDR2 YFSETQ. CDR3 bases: TGCGCCAGCAGCTTGGTGACAGGCTATGGCTACACCTTC. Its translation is CASSLVTGYGYTF.

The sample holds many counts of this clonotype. The chain's CDR3 is CSVPYGGGWEQYF. The CDR3 DNA reads TGCAGTGTGCCCTATGGGGGGGGTTGGGAGCAGTACTTC. The chain combines TRBV20-1 with TRBJ2-7, with 7 positions matching TRBD2. The trim removed 7 bases at V and 7 bases at J, leaving 13 bases unmatched. Germline loops: CDR1 DFQATT, CDR2 SNEGSKA (reference sequence). There are 13 residues in the CDR3.

This chain's CDR3 is CASSQESRGTDTQYF. The DNA for the CDR3 is TGTGCCAGCAGCCAAGAATCGCGGGGCACAGATACGCAGTATTTT. The gene calls are TRBV3-1 and TRBJ2-3; tentatively, D is TRBD2 (5 bases). This CDR3 is 15 amino acids long. The V end was cut by 0 bases, the J end by 1 base, with 8 bases between. The germline CDR1 and CDR2 sequences are LGHDT and YNNKEL (reference sequence).

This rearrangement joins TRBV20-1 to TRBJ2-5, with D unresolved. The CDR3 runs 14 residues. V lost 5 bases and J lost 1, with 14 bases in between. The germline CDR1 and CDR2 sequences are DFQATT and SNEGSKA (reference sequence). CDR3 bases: TGCAGTGCTGAGGACCGAAACTTCCAAGAGACCCAGTACTTC. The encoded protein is CSAEDRNFQETQYF.